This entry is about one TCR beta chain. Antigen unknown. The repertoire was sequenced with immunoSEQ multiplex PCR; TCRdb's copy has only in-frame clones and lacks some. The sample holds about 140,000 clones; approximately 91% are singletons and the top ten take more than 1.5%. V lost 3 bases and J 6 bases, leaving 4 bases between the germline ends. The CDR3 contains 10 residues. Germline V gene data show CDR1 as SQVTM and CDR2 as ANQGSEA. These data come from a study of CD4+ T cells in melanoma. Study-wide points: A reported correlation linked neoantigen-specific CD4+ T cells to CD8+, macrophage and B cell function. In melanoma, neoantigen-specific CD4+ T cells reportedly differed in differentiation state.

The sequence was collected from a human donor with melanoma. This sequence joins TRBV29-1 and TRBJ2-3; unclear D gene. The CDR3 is CSVDDDTQYF. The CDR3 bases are TGCAGCGTTGATGACGATACGCAGTATTTT.